This T cell receptor beta chain was identified in a study of blood T cells in healthy people across ages. About the study: Per two T cells, template switching captured roughly one barcoded beta molecule. Regarding the study as a whole: It was not possible, with unsorted PBMCs, to conclusively compare naive and antigen-experienced cells. Age brought a roughly linear fall in TCR beta diversity measured per million T cells.

Combining a sample-barcoded 5' primer with a J-beta primer mix, a second PCR ran for 7 to 11 cycles. TCRdb re-called the 5' RACE reads through MiXCR, storing one row per CDR3 protein. The sample yields about 400,000 distinct CDR3 sequences, about half seen once. Approximately 10 milliliters was the volume of peripheral blood drawn from each donor. Of note for this clonotype: Its antigen is not known.

V dropped 7 bases and J dropped 3 bases, with 15 bases sitting between them. Germline V gene sequence: CDR1 MNHEY, CDR2 SVGAGI. The CDR3 length is 14 residues. Sequenced: blood. This chain links TRBV6-5 with TRBJ2-5; D is perhaps TRBD1 or TRBD2 (6 bases each). This TCR came from a man aged 55 to 70 in good health. The CDR3 DNA follows: TGTGCCAGCAAGGGTTGGGGGGCGGAAGAGACCCAGTACTTC. This translates into CASKGWGAEETQYF.